These T cell receptor beta chains were read from a single sample in a study of CD8+ T cells in alopecia areata. The assay was immunoSEQ multiplex PCR, and TCRdb's table has in-frame clones only and misses some. The sample has around 270,000 clones, roughly 50% seen once. The sample in question was CD4+ T cells sorted from blood, obtained at week 24, from a patient treated with tofacitinib. The receptors were sampled from a human donor with alopecia areata. CDR3s include the opening cysteine and the closing phenylalanine or tryptophan. D genes are given only for firm matches.

j_gene	v_gene	d_gene	CDR3aa
TRBJ1-2	TRBV27	TRBD1	CASSFISGGGYGYTF
TRBJ1-2	TRBV15	NA	CATSNQYGYTF
TRBJ1-1	TRBV27	NA	CASSFRPQNTEAFF
TRBJ2-7	TRBV29-1	NA	CSVGGFAAGYEQYF
TRBJ2-7	TRBV5-6	NA	CASSFDLYEQYF
TRBJ2-1	TRBV5-1	TRBD2	CASSLRTSGGSLYNEQFF
TRBJ1-1	TRBV2	TRBD1	CASSDQGGAEAFF
TRBJ1-5	TRBV27	NA	CASSFTNQPQHF
TRBJ1-1	TRBV30	NA	CAWSGEDMWNTEAFF
TRBJ2-2	TRBV20-1	NA	CSASVSGELFF
TRBJ2-2	TRBV7-2	TRBD2	CASSLRLAGTGELFF
TRBJ2-3	TRBV7-3	NA	CASSFGSADTQYF
TRBJ2-3	TRBV5-4	NA	CASSSSASEDTQYF
TRBJ2-5	TRBV18	NA	CASSPPGLIGRETQYF
TRBJ1-1	TRBV30	TRBD1	CAGRTGQRYTEAFF
TRBJ2-1	TRBV7-9	NA	CASSLEGSSYNEQFF
TRBJ2-7	TRBV20-1	NA	CKIRGGYEQYF
TRBJ2-7	TRBV6-5	NA	CASSYDRDEQYF
TRBJ2-3	TRBV9	NA	CASSPYLRTGPSTDTQYF
TRBJ1-2	TRBV30	NA	CAWTQWRGEGYTF
TRBJ1-6	TRBV30	NA	CAWGTASPLHF
TRBJ1-6	TRBV7-6	NA	CASSLGQVNSPLHF
TRBJ1-2	TRBV29-1	NA	CSVEDRTVYGYTF
TRBJ2-1	TRBV4-2	NA	CASTPGADYNEQFF
TRBJ2-7	TRBV27	TRBD1	CASSHRDRGPYEQYF
TRBJ2-2	TRBV29-1	NA	CSVGQNTGELFF
TRBJ2-7	TRBV30	TRBD1	CAWTGGAGYEQYF
TRBJ2-3	TRBV30	TRBD2	CAWSTAGAPDTQYF
TRBJ1-4	TRBV25-1	NA	CASSEVLWATNEKLFF
TRBJ2-6	TRBV30	NA	CAWSLGYANVLTF
TRBJ2-7	TRBV6-5	TRBD2	CASSRGTNYEQYF
TRBJ2-3	TRBV30	TRBD2	CAGKAGVQDTQYF
TRBJ2-7	TRBV6-1	NA	CASRIIAAVDEQYF
TRBJ2-2	TRBV27	TRBD1	CASGPYRGPNTGELFF
TRBJ1-5	TRBV4-1	NA	CASSQTTGNQPQHF
TRBJ2-5	TRBV4-1	NA	CASSQDLGTQYF
TRBJ2-3	TRBV29-1	NA	CSVLTDTQYF
TRBJ2-2	TRBV29-1	TRBD1	CSVEDFGQANTGELFF
TRBJ1-5	TRBV9	NA	CASSVGQGAQHF
TRBJ1-2	TRBV29-1	NA	CSVLLNGYTF